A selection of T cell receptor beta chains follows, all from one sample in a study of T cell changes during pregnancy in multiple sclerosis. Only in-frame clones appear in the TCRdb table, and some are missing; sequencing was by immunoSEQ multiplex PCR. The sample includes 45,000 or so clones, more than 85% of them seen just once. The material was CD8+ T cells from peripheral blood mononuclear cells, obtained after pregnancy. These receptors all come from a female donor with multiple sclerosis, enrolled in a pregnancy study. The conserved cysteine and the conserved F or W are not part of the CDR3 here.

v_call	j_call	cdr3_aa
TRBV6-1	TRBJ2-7	ASFGLGQASYEQY
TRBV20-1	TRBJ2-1	SAGGQF
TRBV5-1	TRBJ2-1	ASSLALAANNEQF
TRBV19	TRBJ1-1	ASIEKSNRNTEAF
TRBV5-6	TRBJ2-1	ASSLSFWRPSGSRDERF
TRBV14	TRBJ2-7	ASSPSGLASYEQY
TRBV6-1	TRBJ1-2	ASRRQGRVYGYT
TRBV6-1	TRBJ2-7	ASSEDTGTRGYEQY
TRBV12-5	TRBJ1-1	ASGFRTSDRDKTEAF
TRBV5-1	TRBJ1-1	ASSPRQGGTEAF
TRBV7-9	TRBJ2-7	ATARGVGEQY
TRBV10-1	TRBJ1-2	ASSEDRANYGYT
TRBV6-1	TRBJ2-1	ASSEGSGNYNEQF
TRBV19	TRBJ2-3	ASSIQDLFTDTQY
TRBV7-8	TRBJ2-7	ASSLILAPTYEQY
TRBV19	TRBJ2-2	ASSMSSGELF
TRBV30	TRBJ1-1	AWGWGRGTEAF
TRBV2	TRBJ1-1	ASELRRPGQKVNTEAF
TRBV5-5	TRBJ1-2	ASSLAGGSPYGYT
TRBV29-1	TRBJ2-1	SVEDPVNNEQF
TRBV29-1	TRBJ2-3	SAEPRDSTDTQY
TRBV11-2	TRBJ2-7	ASSASPLMGGYEQY
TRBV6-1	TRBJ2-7	AVPGQVYEQY
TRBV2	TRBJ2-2	ASSGTPTGELF
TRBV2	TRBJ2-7	ASSGGQGSYEQY
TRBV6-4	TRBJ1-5	ASSEAKRTYSNQPQH
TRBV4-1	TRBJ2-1	ASSLQGLADGGDEQF
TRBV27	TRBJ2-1	ASSRQGGAGNEQF
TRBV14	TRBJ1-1	ASSRTGGGLNTEAF
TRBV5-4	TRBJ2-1	AILSGSLNEQF
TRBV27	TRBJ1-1	ASSPTENTEAF
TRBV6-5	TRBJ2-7	ASRTRQGRYEQY
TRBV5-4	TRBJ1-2	ASSLASDGYT
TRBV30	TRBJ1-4	AWSDSGDGKLF
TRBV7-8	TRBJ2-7	ASSSPLAGASPEQY
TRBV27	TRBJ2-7	ASRRDSNYYEQY
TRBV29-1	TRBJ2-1	SVEQADNEQF
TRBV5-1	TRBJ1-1	ASSVTGPNTEAF
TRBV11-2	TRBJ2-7	ASSFISGGVYEQY
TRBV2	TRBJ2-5	ASPSTSGGARETQY
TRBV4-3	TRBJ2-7	ASSQDRGVHEQY
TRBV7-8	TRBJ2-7	ASSLETGVVEEQY
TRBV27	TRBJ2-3	ASSLGGGAEDTQY
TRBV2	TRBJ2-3	ASRGRGTDTQY
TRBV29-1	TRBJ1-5	SVVTGAGQPQH
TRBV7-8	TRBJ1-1	ASSLVLGQAEAF
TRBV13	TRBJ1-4	ASSLAGGPNEKLF
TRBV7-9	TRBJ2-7	ASSLGSGRAHEQY
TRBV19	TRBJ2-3	ASRIAGDTQY
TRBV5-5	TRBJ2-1	ASSEGEANEQF
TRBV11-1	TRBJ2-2	ASSLAKDLAGGSGELF
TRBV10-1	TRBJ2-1	ASSGRTGYNEQF
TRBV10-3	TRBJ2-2	AISASDRGLGGELF
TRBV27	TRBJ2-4	ASSAYGRDRAKNIQY
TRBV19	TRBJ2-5	ASSISGQGLLETQY